This T cell receptor (beta chain) comes out of a study of technical replicates of blood from a handful of donors listed by TCRdb under 2017. Receptor amplification or capture employed the immunoSEQ multiplex PCR assay. TCRdb stores this immuneACCESS table with in-frame sequences only. Part of the clones is absent; in the studies checked, under half of the shortfall reflects unresolved V genes, and no reason is known for the rest. This sample comprises around 80,000 clones, 98% of them detected only once. The ten largest clones take up approximately 0.15% of the sample. V is pared back by 5 bases and J by 10 bases, with 20 bases lying between the germline termini. The CDR3 measures 14 amino acids from cysteine to phenylalanine. Of the read, only the CDR3 DNA is kept; its 42 bases are in frame from base 1. From a lookup of the germline V gene, CDR1 and CDR2 are SGHNT and YENEEA. This clone was seen just once. Its binding antigen is unknown. One base away there is no much larger clone; base qualities are not given.

The sequence links TRBV11-3 to TRBJ1-2; the D gene is perhaps TRBD1, from 6 matching bases. This clonotype was obtained from a human donor in good health. The sample comprised T cells isolated from PBMCs. The DNA reads as follows: TGTGCCAGCAGCCGACCGACCACAGGGAAGGCCTACACCTTC. This encodes CASSRPTTGKAYTF.